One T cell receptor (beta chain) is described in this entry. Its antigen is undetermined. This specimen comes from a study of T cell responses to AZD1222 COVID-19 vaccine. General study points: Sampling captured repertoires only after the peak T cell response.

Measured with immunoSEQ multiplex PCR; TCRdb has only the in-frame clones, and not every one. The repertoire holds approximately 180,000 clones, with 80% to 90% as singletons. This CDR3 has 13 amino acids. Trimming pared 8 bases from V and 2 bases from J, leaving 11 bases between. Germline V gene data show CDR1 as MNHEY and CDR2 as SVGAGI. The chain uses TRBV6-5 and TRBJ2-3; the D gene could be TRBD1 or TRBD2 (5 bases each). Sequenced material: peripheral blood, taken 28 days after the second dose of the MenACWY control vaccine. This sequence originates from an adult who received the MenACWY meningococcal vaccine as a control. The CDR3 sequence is CASRQGPTDTQYF. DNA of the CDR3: TGTGCCAGCCGGCAGGGACCCACAGATACGCAGTATTTT.